This T cell receptor (beta chain) comes out of a study of Graves' ophthalmopathy and Graves' hyperthyroidism. Researchers took RNA transcripts and amplified TCR beta CDR3 regions from them. The first round was an RT-PCR with HTBI primers, and the second round was a multiplex PCR. TCRdb re-derived calls from the multiplex PCR reads in MiXCR, one entry per CDR3 protein. The repertoire has a few hundred thousand distinct CDR3 sequences, under 45% of them found once; the top ten carry about 4.2%. This CDR3 is 10 amino acids long. Germline loops: CDR1 LNHDA, CDR2 SQIVND (reference sequence). V lost 8 bases and J 5 bases, leaving 6 bases between the germline ends. This clonotype has a count of ten or more.

V is TRBV19 and J is TRBJ1-2; D not resolved. The sequence derives from an adult man with Graves' hyperthyroidism. Input material: peripheral blood or thyroid tissue (not recorded which). The CDR3 region is CASGSYGYTF. The DNA of the CDR3 is TGTGCCAGTGGCTCATATGGCTACACCTTC.